This entry features one TCR beta chain sequence. This sample is part of a study of cytomegalovirus exposure and HLA in healthy donors. V lost 1 base and J 5 bases, leaving 7 bases between the germline ends. From germline, CDR1 is SGHTA and CDR2 FQGTGA. The CDR3 spans 13 residues. PCR amplification relied on 60 Vbeta primers (plus 13 Jbeta primers). Original processing notes: Per a later analysis, the number of unique TCR beta chains was approximately 73 million, of which around 9.9 million were shared. TCRdb's table, derived via immunoSEQ multiplex PCR, lists solely in-frame clones and lacks some. V and J calls and clone size are copied from that table; D and trimming were computed from the DNA. The data contain about 200,000 clones, more than 65% of them singletons.

The specimen sequenced was PBMCs. The chain carries TRBV7-3 and TRBJ2-3; the D gene is possibly TRBD2 (5 bases). The receptor was derived from a man over 45 in good health and CMV-seronegative. The CDR3 sequence: CASSLSSVDTQYF. CDR3 in DNA: TGTGCCAGCAGCTTAAGTAGCGTAGATACGCAGTATTTT. Combining the CDR3 with reference TRBV7-3 and TRBJ2-3 gives the whole variable domain GAGVSQTPSNKVTEKGKYVELRCDPISGHTALYWYRQSLGQGPEFLIYFQGTGAADDSGLPNDRFFAVRPEGSVSTLKIQRTERGDSAVYLCASSLSSVDTQYFGPGTRLTVL.